This T cell receptor beta chain was retrieved from a study of STAT5B mutations in CD4+ large granular lymphocyte leukemia. The germline gives CDR1 LNHDA, CDR2 SQIVND (reference sequence). Trimming shortened V by 7 bases and J by 0 bases, and 13 bases separated the two germline ends. The CDR3 runs to 15 residues. Only in-frame clones appear in the TCRdb table, and some are missing; sequencing was by immunoSEQ multiplex PCR. Of approximately 30,000 clones listed, approximately 88% are singletons. The source material was CD4+ T cells from blood buffy coats. The sequence came from a human donor in good health. V is TRBV19 and J is TRBJ1-5, with D tentatively TRBD1 (5 bases). CDR3 sequence: CASIEGAYSNQPQHF. Written as DNA, the CDR3 is TGTGCCAGTATTGAAGGGGCTTATAGCAATCAGCCCCAGCATTTT.